What follows are 7 T cell receptor beta chains derived from one specimen sequenced in a study of T cell responses to AZD1222 COVID-19 vaccine (dated by TCRdb to the early 2020s). The label giving this sample's time point can be read as: about 28 days (+/-7) after the second vaccine dose. Read against the paper, the sample's treatment or condition label means: meningococcal conjugate vaccine given as trial control. The method behind the library was the immunoSEQ multiplex PCR assay. TCRdb retrieved this table from immuneACCESS and kept in-frame rearrangements only. Not all clones are present; in checked studies, unresolved V genes account for under half, and no reason is known for the remainder. Present in this sample are around 100,000 clones, around nine tenths of which were seen just once. Roughly 3.3% of the sample goes to the ten largest clones. The input for sequencing was peripheral blood, taken 28 days after the second dose of the MenACWY control vaccine. These receptors originate from an adult who received the MenACWY meningococcal vaccine as a control.

The V gene is TRBV7-2, the J gene TRBJ1-2, with TRBD1 matching 7 bases. Unmatched junction bases numbered 5, after V lost 4 bases and J lost 6 bases. Germline-derived CDR1 and CDR2 are SGHTA and FQGNSA. CDR3 size: 13 residues. CDR3 nucleotide sequence: TGTGCCAGCAGCTACGACAGGGTGCATGGCTACACCTTC. It codes for CASSYDRVHGYTF.

The chain combines TRBV10-3 with TRBJ2-3; D unclear. The CDR3 has 14 residues. CDR1 is ENHRY and CDR2 is SYGVKD in the germline V gene. Trimming pared 4 bases from V and 6 bases from J, leaving 14 bases between. Here the CDR3 reads CAISVGLSGDTQYF. CDR3 in DNA: TGTGCCATCAGTGTGGGCCTCTCCGGGGATACGCAGTATTTT.

The gene calls are TRBV5-6 and TRBJ1-1; unclear D gene. The CDR3 covers 13 residues. The germline gives CDR1 SGHDT, CDR2 YYEEEE. V was shortened by 4 bases and J by 7 bases, with 14 bases between the two germline ends. The CDR3 DNA is TGTGCCAGCAGCACCCGAGGGCGGGGTGAAGCTTTCTTT. It encodes CASSTRGRGEAFF.

Only one count was recorded for this clone. The chain is built from TRBV28 and TRBJ1-3, with D unresolved. Trimming took off 8 bases at V and 2 bases at J, with 13 bases between the two ends. CDR1 MDHEN and CDR2 SYDVKM come from the germline V gene. The CDR3 is 14 residues long. In nucleotides, the CDR3 is TGTGCCAGCTGGACTTTTATGACTGGAAACACCATATATTTT. Its protein is CASWTFMTGNTIYF.

This chain uses TRBV5-5 with TRBJ2-7, with D unresolved. In germline, CDR1 is SGHKS, CDR2 YYEKEE (reference sequence). Between the trimmed V and J ends, which lost 0 bases and 12 bases, there was a span of 13 bases. This CDR3 spans 12 amino acids. CDR3 sequence: CASSLAGRHPYF. The CDR3 DNA is TGTGCCAGCAGCTTGGCCGGGCGACACCCGTACTTC.

V and J are TRBV18 and TRBJ2-7; D unresolved. Germline values: CDR1 KGHSH, CDR2 LQKENI. V dropped 3 bases and J dropped 2 bases, with 11 bases sitting between them. The CDR3 runs to 14 residues. DNA for the CDR3: TGTGCCAGCTCACCCCCCATTCCGGCCTACGAGCAGTACTTC. It codes for CASSPPIPAYEQYF.

In DNA form, the CDR3 reads TGTGCCAGCAGCCATGCCGGGACAGCTCGAAGTTCACCCCTCCACTTT. Its protein product is CASSHAGTARSSPLHF. This sequence joins TRBV3-1 (or the pseudogene TRBV3-2) and TRBJ1-6; 7 positions match TRBD1. This CDR3 has 16 amino acids. Trimming cost V 3 bases and J 9 bases; bases outside gene matches: 11. CDR1 and CDR2 (germline): LGHDT, YNNKEL (reference sequence).